This T cell receptor (beta chain) was captured by sequencing in a study of blood T cells in healthy people across ages. Extracted total RNA amounted to at least 5.5 micrograms for each sample. In its sample, this clonotype was seen many times. Per germline, CDR1 MNHEY and CDR2 SVGAGI. V gave up 0 bases and J gave up 1 base, with 9 bases separating them. This CDR3 has 15 residues. Sample-barcoded 5' priming and a J-beta primer mix drove a second PCR of roughly 6 to 12 cycles. TCRdb independently ran MiXCR on the 5' RACE reads; one entry per CDR3 protein. The data hold 650,000 to 1,000,000 distinct CDR3 sequences, with approximately 35% observed a single time.

The chain combines TRBV6-5 with TRBJ1-2; D is possibly TRBD1 (6 bases). Sequenced sample: blood. This clonotype originated in a young man in good health. CDR3 amino acids: CASSYSDSGNYGYTF. Written as DNA, the CDR3 is TGTGCCAGCAGTTACTCGGACAGCGGTAACTATGGCTACACCTTC.